This T cell receptor beta chain was profiled in a study of cytomegalovirus exposure and HLA in healthy donors. Note on this clone: Its antigen remains unknown.

Participants comprised healthy donors of bone marrow. It was with 60 Vbeta and 13 Jbeta primers that the PCR ran. Sequencing was performed with immunoSEQ multiplex PCR; in TCRdb, only in-frame clones are kept and a portion is missing. The sample lists 150,000 to 170,000 clones, 65% to 85% seen once, with roughly 5.9% in the top ten. CDR3 size: 14 residues. Germline values: CDR1 SGHRS, CDR2 YFSETQ. J lost 5 bases, V lost 4 bases, and 6 bases had no gene match. Study-level findings and limits: The authors later found HLA-associated TCR beta chains more clonally expanded than equally common others. As a later analysis showed, a missense DCLRE1C variant was linked to trimming of TCR beta V- and J-genes.

The sequence derives from a woman between 40 and 55 years old in good health and CMV-seropositive. The sequencing input was PBMCs. The J gene is TRBJ2-1, the V gene TRBV5-1; 7 bases fit TRBD2. The CDR3 sequence: CASSLGGGDNEQFF. CDR3 coding DNA: TGCGCCAGCAGCCTCGGGGGAGGGGACAATGAGCAGTTCTTC.